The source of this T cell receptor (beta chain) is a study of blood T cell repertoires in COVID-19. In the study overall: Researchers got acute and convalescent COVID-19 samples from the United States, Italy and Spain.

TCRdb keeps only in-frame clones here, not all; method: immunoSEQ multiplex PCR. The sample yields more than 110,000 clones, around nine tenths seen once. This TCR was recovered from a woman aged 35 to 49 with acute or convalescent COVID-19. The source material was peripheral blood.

CDR3 sequence (DNA): TGTGCCAGCAGTTCAGGGGTTGGCTACACCTTC. It translates to CASSSGVGYTF. The chain has TRBV28 and TRBJ1-2; D is possibly TRBD1 (6 bases). V was clipped by 4 bases and J by 7 bases, with 7 bases between them. The CDR3 spans 11 residues. CDR1 and CDR2 from the germline V gene are MDHEN and SYDVKM.